Listed below are T cell receptor beta chains from one sample, sequenced in a study of CD8 T cells in Susac syndrome. One entry per CDR3 protein, called by TCRdb with MiXCR from the immunoSEQ multiplex PCR reads. The data hold approximately 140,000 distinct CDR3 sequences, with about 95% observed a single time. Input material: CD4+ T cells from PBMCs. The source is a human donor with multiple sclerosis. CDR3s include the opening cysteine and the closing phenylalanine or tryptophan. Fields, in order: CDR3 DNA, CDR3 protein, V gene, D gene, J gene, clone size. D genes are given only for firm matches. Clone size, where shown, is once, few, many, or a class for clones that have expanded.

TGCAGTGCTGGACGCGGGGGAGCCTACAATGAGCAGTTCTTC,CSAGRGGAYNEQFF,TRBV20-1,TRBD2,TRBJ2-1,.
TGTGCCAGCAGTGACTCGGGGGGCGCTACCTACAATGAGCAGTTCTTC,CASSDSGGATYNEQFF,TRBV6-4,.,TRBJ2-1,.
TGTGCCAGCAGCCCCCCGTGGCAGGGGGCTAATGAGCAGTTCTTC,CASSPPWQGANEQFF,TRBV11-3,TRBD1,TRBJ2-1,once
TGTGCCAGCAGCTCACCCGGGACTAGCGACTATGAGCAGTTCTTC,CASSSPGTSDYEQFF,TRBV13,TRBD2,TRBJ2-1,.
TGTGCCAGCAGTTTCGGCAGGGCTAACTATGGCTACACCTTC,CASSFGRANYGYTF,TRBV12-3/TRBV12-4,.,TRBJ1-2,.
TGCGCCAGCAGCCAAGATCTAGCGGGGCCCTACGAGCAGTACTTC,CASSQDLAGPYEQYF,TRBV4-3,TRBD2,TRBJ2-7,.
TGTGCCAGCAGACCCCCGGGACTCTCCGAGACCCAGTACTTC,CASRPPGLSETQYF,TRBV12-3/TRBV12-4,.,TRBJ2-5,.
TGTGCCAGCAGTCTGAGCCCCCCGGGACAAGCTTCTGGGGCCAACGTCCTGACTTTC,CASSLSPPGQASGANVLTF,TRBV6-1,.,TRBJ2-6,.
TGCAGTGCTACTCACAGGCTCCCCGAGTATGGCTACACCTTC,CSATHRLPEYGYTF,TRBV20-1,.,TRBJ1-2,.
TGTGCCAGCAGCTTAGGCCGACTAGCGGGAGGGCACCCGGCAGATACGCAGTATTTT,CASSLGRLAGGHPADTQYF,TRBV13,TRBD2,TRBJ2-3,.
TGCAGTGCTCCGCCAGGGAACACTGAAGCTTTCTTT,CSAPPGNTEAFF,TRBV20-1,.,TRBJ1-1,.
TGTGCCAGCTCAGCCAAGGGGCAAGTGACCCAGTACTTC,CASSAKGQVTQYF,TRBV18,.,TRBJ2-5,.
TGCGCCAGCAGCCAAGAGAACACTGAAGCTTTCTTT,CASSQENTEAFF,TRBV4-1,.,TRBJ1-1,.
TGTGCCAGCTGTTACTCTGGGGCCAACGTCCTGACTTTC,CASCYSGANVLTF,TRBV6-6,.,TRBJ2-6,.
TGTGCCAGCATGGAACTTGGAGAGACCCAGTACTTC,CASMELGETQYF,TRBV28,.,TRBJ2-5,once
TGTGCCAGCAGCCACAATCCGGGACAGGGCGGCGAGCAGTACTTC,CASSHNPGQGGEQYF,TRBV3-1,TRBD1,TRBJ2-7,.
TGCAGCGTTTCTGAAACAGGGGGCTATGGCTACACCTTC,CSVSETGGYGYTF,TRBV29-1,TRBD1,TRBJ1-2,.
TGCAGTGCTAGGGAGCACAGCTACAATGAGCAGTTCTTC,CSAREHSYNEQFF,TRBV20-1,.,TRBJ2-1,.
TGTGCCAGCAGCGCTACCGGGACTAGCGGCTACAATGAGCAGTTCTTC,CASSATGTSGYNEQFF,TRBV9,TRBD2,TRBJ2-1,.
TGTGCCAGCAATCGACAGGGAAGTATCGACGAGCAGTACTTC,CASNRQGSIDEQYF,TRBV27,TRBD1,TRBJ2-7,.
TGTGCCATCAGTGAGTCGACTAGCCCAAGCACAGATACGCAGTATTTT,CAISESTSPSTDTQYF,TRBV10-3,TRBD2,TRBJ2-3,once
TGTGCCAGCAGTTACTCGAGTCGGGATAACTATGGCTACACCTTC,CASSYSSRDNYGYTF,TRBV6-6,.,TRBJ1-2,.
TGCAGTGCTAGCTACCTTGACAGGGGGAGGGATACGCAGTATTTT,CSASYLDRGRDTQYF,TRBV20-1,TRBD1,TRBJ2-3,.
TGTGCCAGCCTAGCGGGAGGGCCGGGGGGTACGCAGTATTTT,CASLAGGPGGTQYF,TRBV5-4,TRBD2,TRBJ2-3,.
TGTGCCAGCAGCCTAGGGGGGTTCGGCGGCTACACCTTC,CASSLGGFGGYTF,TRBV9,.,TRBJ1-2,once
TGTGCCAGCAGCCAGGAGGTGTACACTGAAGCTTTCTTT,CASSQEVYTEAFF,TRBV3-1,.,TRBJ1-1,.
TGTGCCAGCAGCCTAGACAGGGCCATCTCCTACGAGCAGTACTTC,CASSLDRAISYEQYF,TRBV12-3/TRBV12-4,TRBD1,TRBJ2-7,.
TGCAGCGTTGAATCGGCAGGGTCCGAGCAGTACTTC,CSVESAGSEQYF,TRBV29-1,.,TRBJ2-7,once
TGTGCCAGCAGTGCCGGGACAGGGCATGGCTACACCTTC,CASSAGTGHGYTF,TRBV12-3/TRBV12-4,TRBD1,TRBJ1-2,.
TGTGCCAGCCGGTTTGGAGTTTTAGCCCAGCCCCAGCATTTT,CASRFGVLAQPQHF,TRBV2,.,TRBJ1-5,.
TGCAGTGCTAGAGATATTATGGGCCTTGATACCTACGAGCAGTACTTC,CSARDIMGLDTYEQYF,TRBV20-1,.,TRBJ2-7,.
TGTGCCTGGAGTGTACGGGCTTACAATGAGCAGTTCTTC,CAWSVRAYNEQFF,TRBV30,.,TRBJ2-1,.
TGTGCCAGCACCAGGAGAAACACTGAAGCTTTCTTT,CASTRRNTEAFF,TRBV2,.,TRBJ1-1,.
TGCAGTGCTAGAGATCTGGCGGTCTCCTACGAGCAGTACTTC,CSARDLAVSYEQYF,TRBV20-1,.,TRBJ2-7,.
TGCAGCGTTGGTCCAGGGGGCTACGAGCAGTACTTC,CSVGPGGYEQYF,TRBV29-1,TRBD1,TRBJ2-7,once
TGCAGCGTTGGGCCTACTACCGACCATGCCGAGCAGTACTTC,CSVGPTTDHAEQYF,TRBV29-1,.,TRBJ2-7,.
TGTGCCAGCAGCTTGGATCAAAGGGCTAATGAAAAACTGTTTTTT,CASSLDQRANEKLFF,TRBV5-4,.,TRBJ1-4,once
TGTGCCACGGCCGCAAGGGGCGGGAGGAATGAGCAGTTCTTC,CATAARGGRNEQFF,TRBV24-1,TRBD2,TRBJ2-1,.
TGTGCCAGCAGCTTCACCGGGGACCCGAATGCGGGAAACACCATATATTTT,CASSFTGDPNAGNTIYF,TRBV7-8,.,TRBJ1-3,once
TGTGCCAGCAGGGGTACAGTCTATGGCTACACCTTC,CASRGTVYGYTF,TRBV2,.,TRBJ1-2,.
TGCGCCAGCAGCCATAACAATGAGCAGTTCTTC,CASSHNNEQFF,TRBV5-1,.,TRBJ2-1,.
TGTGCCAGCAGTTTAGCTCAGGGGACCTCTGGGGCCAACGTCCTGACTTTC,CASSLAQGTSGANVLTF,TRBV27,.,TRBJ2-6,.
TGTGCCAGCAGCTTAGAGGCCCACAATGAGCAGTTCTTC,CASSLEAHNEQFF,TRBV7-2,.,TRBJ2-1,.
TGCGCCAGCACCGCGACAGGGGGGAAAAATGGCTACACCTTC,CASTATGGKNGYTF,TRBV5-1,TRBD1,TRBJ1-2,.
TGCAGCGTGGTACAGGGGGGCTATGGCTACACCTTC,CSVVQGGYGYTF,TRBV29-1,TRBD1,TRBJ1-2,.
TGTGCCAGCAGTTTCCGGGGAGGGGAGCTAGCCAAAAACATTCAGTACTTC,CASSFRGGELAKNIQYF,TRBV27,TRBD2,TRBJ2-4,.
TGTGCCACCGAAGACAGAAAGAACACTGAAGCTTTCTTT,CATEDRKNTEAFF,TRBV10-3,.,TRBJ1-1,.
TGTGCCAGCAGCTTACGCGGGACAGGGGAAGCTTTCTTT,CASSLRGTGEAFF,TRBV7-6,TRBD1,TRBJ1-1,.
TGCAGCGTTGGGGGGGGACAGGCCGAATATGGCTACACCTTC,CSVGGGQAEYGYTF,TRBV29-1,TRBD1,TRBJ1-2,.
TGTGCCTGGATTCCCGGACAGGTTTCCTATGGCTACACCTTC,CAWIPGQVSYGYTF,TRBV30,TRBD1,TRBJ1-2,.
TGTGCCAGCAGTTACACCGCTGGCAATCAGCCCCAGCATTTT,CASSYTAGNQPQHF,TRBV6-2/TRBV6-3,.,TRBJ1-5,.
TGTGCCAGCAGGCAGCGGGGGCCCACAGATACGCAGTATTTT,CASRQRGPTDTQYF,TRBV27,TRBD2,TRBJ2-3,.
TGCAGTGCTAGAGATCGGCGACAGGGGAATCCCTACGAGCAGTACTTC,CSARDRRQGNPYEQYF,TRBV20-1,TRBD1,TRBJ2-7,.
TGTGCCATCAGTGAGTCACAGGGAAAGGGCACTGAAGCTTTCTTT,CAISESQGKGTEAFF,TRBV10-3,.,TRBJ1-1,.
TGCAGCGTCGGCACAGGGAACAATCAGCCCCAGCATTTT,CSVGTGNNQPQHF,TRBV29-1,.,TRBJ1-5,.
TGTGCCAGCAGAGTAACAGGGGACACTGAAGCTTTCTTT,CASRVTGDTEAFF,TRBV6-4,TRBD1,TRBJ1-1,.
TGTGCCAGCAGCCCAAATCGACAGGGGAATTCACCCCTCCACTTT,CASSPNRQGNSPLHF,TRBV7-2,TRBD1,TRBJ1-6,once
TGTGCCAGCAGCCTACTTACAGCAAAAGGTTTGAACACTGAAGCTTTCTTT,CASSLLTAKGLNTEAFF,TRBV7-9,.,TRBJ1-1,.
TGTGCCAGCAGTGAAGGGGGGGCAGGCTACACCTTC,CASSEGGAGYTF,TRBV2,.,TRBJ1-2,.